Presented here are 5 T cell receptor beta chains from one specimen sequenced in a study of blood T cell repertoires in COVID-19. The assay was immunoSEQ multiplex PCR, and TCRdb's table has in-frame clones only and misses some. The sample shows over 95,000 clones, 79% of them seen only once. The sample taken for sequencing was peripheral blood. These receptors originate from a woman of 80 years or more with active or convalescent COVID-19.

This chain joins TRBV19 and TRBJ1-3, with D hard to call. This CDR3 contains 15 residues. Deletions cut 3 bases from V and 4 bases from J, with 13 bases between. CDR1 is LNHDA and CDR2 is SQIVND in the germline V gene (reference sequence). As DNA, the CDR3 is TGTGCCAGTAGTATGATCGAAGCGAGGGGAAACACCATATATTTT. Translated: CASSMIEARGNTIYF. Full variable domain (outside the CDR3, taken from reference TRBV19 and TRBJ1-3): DGGITQSPKYLFRKEGQNVTLSCEQNLNHDAMYWYRQDPGQGLRLIYYSQIVNDFQKGDIAEGYSVSREKKESFPLTVTSAQKNPTAFYLCASSMIEARGNTIYFGEGSWLTVV.

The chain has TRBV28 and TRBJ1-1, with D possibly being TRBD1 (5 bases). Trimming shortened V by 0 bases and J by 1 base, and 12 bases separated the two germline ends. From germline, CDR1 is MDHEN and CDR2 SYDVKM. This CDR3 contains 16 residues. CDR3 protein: CASSLWDTPSNTEAFF. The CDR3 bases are TGTGCCAGCAGTTTATGGGACACCCCATCGAACACTGAAGCTTTCTTT.

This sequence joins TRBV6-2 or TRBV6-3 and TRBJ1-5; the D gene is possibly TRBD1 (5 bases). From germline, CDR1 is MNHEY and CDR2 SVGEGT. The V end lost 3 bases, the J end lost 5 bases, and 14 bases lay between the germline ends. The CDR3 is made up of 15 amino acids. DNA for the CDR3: TGTGCCAGCAGTTATCAGCGGGGGGAAGATCAGCCCCAGCATTTT. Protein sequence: CASSYQRGEDQPQHF.

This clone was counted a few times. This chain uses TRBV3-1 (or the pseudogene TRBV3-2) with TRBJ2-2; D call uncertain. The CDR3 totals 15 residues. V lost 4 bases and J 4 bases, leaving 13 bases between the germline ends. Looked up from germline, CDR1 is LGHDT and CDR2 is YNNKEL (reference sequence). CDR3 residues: CASSPWLESTGELFF. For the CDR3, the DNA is TGTGCCAGCAGCCCTTGGTTGGAGAGCACCGGGGAGCTGTTTTTT.

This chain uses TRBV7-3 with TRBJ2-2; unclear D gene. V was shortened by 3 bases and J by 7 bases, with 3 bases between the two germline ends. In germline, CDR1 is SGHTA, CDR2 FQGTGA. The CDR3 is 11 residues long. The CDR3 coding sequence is TGTGCCAGCAGCTTCAACGGGGAGCTGTTTTTT. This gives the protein CASSFNGELFF.